A selection of T cell receptor beta chains follows, all from one sample in a study of blood T cells in healthy people across ages. TCRdb used MiXCR to reprocess the 5' RACE reads, holding one entry per CDR3 protein. The table lists hundreds of thousands of distinct CDR3 sequences, about 45% of them singletons. The sequenced material came from blood. The receptors were sampled from an elderly man in good health. Both conserved end residues are part of each CDR3.

v_call	j_call	cdr3_aa
TRBV2	TRBJ1-1	CASRTQGGTEAFF
TRBV12-3/TRBV12-4	TRBJ2-1	CASRTGTGRNHEQFF
TRBV20-1	TRBJ2-7	CSARDLLKGTYEQYF
TRBV10-2	TRBJ2-3	CASTSGQLSGRTDTQYF
TRBV21-1	TRBJ2-1	CASSIRDWASYNEQFF
TRBV28	TRBJ2-1	CASRRTSGRLTYNEQFF
TRBV5-1	TRBJ1-2	CASSPPSGLGGGYTF
TRBV7-2	TRBJ2-7	CASSSWDRGYEQYF
TRBV29-1	TRBJ2-3	CSVEVTGSTDTRYF
TRBV12-3/TRBV12-4	TRBJ2-6	CASEASSGANVLTF
TRBV28	TRBJ1-2	CASRLPGLDYYGYTF
TRBV3-1	TRBJ2-3	CASSLTGRASTDTQYF
TRBV4-1	TRBJ1-4	CASSQAAGQGLTNEKLFF
TRBV6-1	TRBJ2-1	CASSGASEQFF
TRBV20-1	TRBJ2-1	CSAAPIDEQFF
TRBV4-1	TRBJ1-6	CASSPHGGRDSPLHF
TRBV7-2	NA	CASRASASHEQYF
TRBV20-1	TRBJ2-5	CSAIGGQVQETQYF
TRBV6-4	TRBJ2-5	CASSDSFLVTGPEETQYF
TRBV20-1	NA	CSAPKTSGSETQYF
TRBV7-2	TRBJ2-7	CASSIHGGDTYYEQYF
TRBV10-3	TRBJ2-1	CAISESSGRGGYNEQFF
TRBV10-3	TRBJ1-1	CAIKQGGRDEAFF
TRBV6-6	TRBJ2-1	CASSYSGGGENHEQFF
TRBV5-1	TRBJ2-1	CASSWGRSVAGANNEQFF
TRBV7-9	TRBJ2-5	CASSLAGGVSEQYF